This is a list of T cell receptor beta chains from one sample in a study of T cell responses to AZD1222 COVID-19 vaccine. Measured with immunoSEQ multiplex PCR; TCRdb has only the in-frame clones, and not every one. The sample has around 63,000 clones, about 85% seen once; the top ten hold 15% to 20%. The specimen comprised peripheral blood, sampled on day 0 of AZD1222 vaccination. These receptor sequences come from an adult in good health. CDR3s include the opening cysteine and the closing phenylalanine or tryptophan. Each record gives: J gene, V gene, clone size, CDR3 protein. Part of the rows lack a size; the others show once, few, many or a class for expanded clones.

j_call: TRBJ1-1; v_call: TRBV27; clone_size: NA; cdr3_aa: CASEDRGPVRHLTEAFF
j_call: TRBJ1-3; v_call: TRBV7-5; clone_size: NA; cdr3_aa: CARSLGSGNTIYF
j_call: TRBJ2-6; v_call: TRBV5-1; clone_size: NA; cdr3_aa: CASSLGNSGANVLTF
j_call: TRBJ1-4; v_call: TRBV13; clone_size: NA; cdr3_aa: CASSPGRQGGTNEKLFF
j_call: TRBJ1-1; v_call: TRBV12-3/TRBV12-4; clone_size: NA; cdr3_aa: CASGGFRNTEAFF
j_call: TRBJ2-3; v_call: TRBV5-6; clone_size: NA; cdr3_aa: CASSLTPGQITDTQYF
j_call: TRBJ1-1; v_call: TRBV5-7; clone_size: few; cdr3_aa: CASSWGLGGVTEAFF
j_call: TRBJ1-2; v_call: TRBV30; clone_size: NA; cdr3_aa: CAWQDRGSYGYTF
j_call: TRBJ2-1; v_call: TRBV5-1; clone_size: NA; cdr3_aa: CASDPFEAGGPNEQFF
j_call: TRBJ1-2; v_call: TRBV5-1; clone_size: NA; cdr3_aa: CASSATGGDGYTF
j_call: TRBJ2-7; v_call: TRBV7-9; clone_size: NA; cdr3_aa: CASSLRGRSYEQYF
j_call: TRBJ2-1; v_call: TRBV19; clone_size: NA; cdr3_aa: CASSIGPGLGRNEQFF
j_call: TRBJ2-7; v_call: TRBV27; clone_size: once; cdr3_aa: CASSTLGQGGYEQYF
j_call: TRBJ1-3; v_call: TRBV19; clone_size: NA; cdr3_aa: CASSMGGTGNTIYF
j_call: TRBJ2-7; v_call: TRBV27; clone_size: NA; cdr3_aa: CASSLSPEAWYEQYF
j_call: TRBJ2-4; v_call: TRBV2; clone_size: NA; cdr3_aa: CASWGVAKNIQYF
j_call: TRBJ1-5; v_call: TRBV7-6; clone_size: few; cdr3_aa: CASSPEAGTNVQPQHF
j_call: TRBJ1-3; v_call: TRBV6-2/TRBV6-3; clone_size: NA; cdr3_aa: CASSDQSDRIF
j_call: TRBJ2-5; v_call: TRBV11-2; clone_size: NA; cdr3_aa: CASSRSGGQGETQYF
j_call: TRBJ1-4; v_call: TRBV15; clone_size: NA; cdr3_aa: CATSGGGRGNEKLFF
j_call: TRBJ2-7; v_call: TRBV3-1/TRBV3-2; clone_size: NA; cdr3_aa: CASSPRGTGGYEQYF
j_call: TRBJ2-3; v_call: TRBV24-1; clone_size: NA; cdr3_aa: CATSDRLAGALSTQYF
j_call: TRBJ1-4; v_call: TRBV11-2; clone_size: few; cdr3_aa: CASAQVGVGEKLFF
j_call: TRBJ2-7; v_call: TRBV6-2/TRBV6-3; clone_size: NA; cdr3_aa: CASSKTYEQYF
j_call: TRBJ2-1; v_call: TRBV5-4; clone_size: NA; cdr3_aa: CASSLRLALNEQFF
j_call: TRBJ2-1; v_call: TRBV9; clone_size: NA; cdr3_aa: CASSVAPTNEQFF
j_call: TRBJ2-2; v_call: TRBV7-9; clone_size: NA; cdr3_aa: CASYPGLAGSNTGELFF
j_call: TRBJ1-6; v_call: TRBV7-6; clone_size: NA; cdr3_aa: CASSLGATGDNSPLHF
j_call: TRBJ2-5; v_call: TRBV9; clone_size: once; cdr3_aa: CASSVGAGDRRETQYF
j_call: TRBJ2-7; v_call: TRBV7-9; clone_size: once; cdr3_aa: CASSPQQGSYEQYF
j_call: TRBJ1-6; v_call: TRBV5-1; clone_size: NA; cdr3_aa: CASSLETGTYNSPLHF
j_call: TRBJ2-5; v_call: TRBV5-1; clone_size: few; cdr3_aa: CASSLTGLGRETQYF
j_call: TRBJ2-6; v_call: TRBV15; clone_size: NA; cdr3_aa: CATSRDFLGRYSGANVLTF
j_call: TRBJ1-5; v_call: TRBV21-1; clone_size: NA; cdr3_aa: CASSKPGPSNQPQHF
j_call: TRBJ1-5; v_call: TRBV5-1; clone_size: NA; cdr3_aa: CASSLLPSSGQGNQPQHF
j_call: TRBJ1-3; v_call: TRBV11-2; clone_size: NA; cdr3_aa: CASSPLQGRRNTIYF
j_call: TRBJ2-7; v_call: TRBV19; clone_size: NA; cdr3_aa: CASSPRQVSSYEQYF
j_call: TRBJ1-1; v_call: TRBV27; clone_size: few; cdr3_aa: CASWRGAGTEAFF
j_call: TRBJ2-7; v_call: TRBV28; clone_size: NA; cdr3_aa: CASSFGVRLLQYEQYF
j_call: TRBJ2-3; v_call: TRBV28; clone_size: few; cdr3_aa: CASSLWSGLGSSTDTQYF
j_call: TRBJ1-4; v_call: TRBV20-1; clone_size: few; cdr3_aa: CSASYGVEKLFF
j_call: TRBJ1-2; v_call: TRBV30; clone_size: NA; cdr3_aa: CAWRFGTYGYTF
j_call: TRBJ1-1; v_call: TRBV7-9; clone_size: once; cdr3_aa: CASSLGIAQASTEAFF
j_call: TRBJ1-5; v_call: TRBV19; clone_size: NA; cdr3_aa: CASSKLTVAGNQPQHF
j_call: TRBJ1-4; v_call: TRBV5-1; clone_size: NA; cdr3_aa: CASSLDPHNEKLFF
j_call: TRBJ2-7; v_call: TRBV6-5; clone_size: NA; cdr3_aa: CASARTSGGYEQYF
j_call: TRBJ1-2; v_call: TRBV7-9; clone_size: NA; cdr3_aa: CASSQGQGRPYGYTF
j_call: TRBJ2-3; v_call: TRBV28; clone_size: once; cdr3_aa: CASTPRRAGDVDTQYF
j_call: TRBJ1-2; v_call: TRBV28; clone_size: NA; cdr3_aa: CASSSRRIYGYTF
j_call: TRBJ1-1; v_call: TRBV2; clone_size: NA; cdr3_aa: CASRMDPSPNTEAFF
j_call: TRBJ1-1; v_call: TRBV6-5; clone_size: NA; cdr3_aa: CASRGGQGIMAFF
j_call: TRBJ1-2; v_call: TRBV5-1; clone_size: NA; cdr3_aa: CASSLGHSRQNYGYTF
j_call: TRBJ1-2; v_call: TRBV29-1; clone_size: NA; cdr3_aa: CSVDLDPGYDGYTF
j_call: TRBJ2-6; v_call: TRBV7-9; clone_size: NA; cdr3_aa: CASSFEGTGFSGANVLTF
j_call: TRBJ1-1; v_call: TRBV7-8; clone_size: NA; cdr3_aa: CASSRTTGGTEAFF
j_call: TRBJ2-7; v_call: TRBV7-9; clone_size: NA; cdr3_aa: CASSPPGSRTYEQYF
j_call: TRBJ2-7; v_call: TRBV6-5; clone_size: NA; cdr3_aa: CASRGGNEQYF
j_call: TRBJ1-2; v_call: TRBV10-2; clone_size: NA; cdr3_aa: CASSDTAAVYGYTF
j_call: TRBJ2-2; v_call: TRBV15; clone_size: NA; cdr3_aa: CATSRERTGHLKNTGELFF
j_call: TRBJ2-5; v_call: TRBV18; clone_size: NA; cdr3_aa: CASSLDIQETQYF